This T cell receptor beta chain emerged from a study of CD8+CD57+ T cells in acquired aplastic anemia. Regarding the study as a whole: A significant difference in CD8+ Simpson's diversity between patients and controls was not found.

Both TCR beta VDJ combination and CDR3 sequence profiling were carried out. Genomic DNA was the template for this profiling. TCRdb re-called the reads with MiXCR, one entry per CDR3 protein. The table has about 160,000 distinct CDR3 sequences, less than 60% seen once. The CDR3 is made up of 16 amino acids. V lost 0 bases to trimming and J lost 1 base, with 12 bases between them. CDR1 LNHDA and CDR2 SQIVND come from the germline V gene (reference sequence). Previously, flow cytometry had revealed CD8+CD57+ cell expansion in the patients chosen for sequencing. The patients, all of them, had severe acquired aplastic anemia. The count of this clonotype is one. Its target is not known.

The chain combines TRBV19 with TRBJ2-5; D remains ambiguous. This receptor was taken from a human donor with aplastic anemia. The sample taken for sequencing was sorted CD4+, CD8+, or CD8+CD57+ T cells (not recorded which) from PBMCs. The CDR3 loop is CASSIDFGYPQETQYF. The CDR3 nucleotides read TGTGCCAGTAGTATAGATTTTGGGTATCCCCAAGAGACCCAGTACTTC.